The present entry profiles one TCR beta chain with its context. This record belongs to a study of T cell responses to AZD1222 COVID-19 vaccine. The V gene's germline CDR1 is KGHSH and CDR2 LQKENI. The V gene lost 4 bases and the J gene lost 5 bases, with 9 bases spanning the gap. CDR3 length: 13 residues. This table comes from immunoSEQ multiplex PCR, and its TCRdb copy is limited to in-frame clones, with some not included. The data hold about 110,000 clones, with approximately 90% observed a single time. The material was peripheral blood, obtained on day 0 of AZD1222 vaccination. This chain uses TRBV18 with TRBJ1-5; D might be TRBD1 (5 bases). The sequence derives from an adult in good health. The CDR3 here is CASSQGRDQPQHF. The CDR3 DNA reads TGTGCCAGCTCACAGGGGCGCGATCAGCCCCAGCATTTT.